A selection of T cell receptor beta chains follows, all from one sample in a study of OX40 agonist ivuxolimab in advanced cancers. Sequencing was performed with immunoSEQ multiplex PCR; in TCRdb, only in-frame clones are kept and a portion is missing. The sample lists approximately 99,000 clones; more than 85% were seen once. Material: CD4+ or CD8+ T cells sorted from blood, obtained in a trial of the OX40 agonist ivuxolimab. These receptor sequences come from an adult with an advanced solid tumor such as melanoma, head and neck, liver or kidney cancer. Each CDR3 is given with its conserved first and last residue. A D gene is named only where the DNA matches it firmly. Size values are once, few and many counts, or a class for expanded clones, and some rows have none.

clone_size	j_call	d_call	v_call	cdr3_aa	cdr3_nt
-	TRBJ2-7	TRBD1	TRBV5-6	CASSSFLGQALTYEQYF	TGTGCCAGCAGCTCTTTCCTGGGACAGGCGCTAACCTACGAGCAGTACTTC
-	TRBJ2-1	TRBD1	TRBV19	CASRGQGVNEQFF	TGTGCCAGTAGGGGTCAGGGGGTCAATGAGCAGTTCTTC
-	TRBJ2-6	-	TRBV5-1	CASSLGTSGANVLTF	TGCGCCAGCAGCTTGGGGACTTCGGGAGCCAACGTCCTGACTTTC
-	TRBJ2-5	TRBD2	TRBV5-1	CASSLAVSGGKETQYF	TGCGCCAGCAGCTTGGCGGTTAGCGGGGGAAAAGAGACCCAGTACTTC
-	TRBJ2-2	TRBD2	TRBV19	CASSLRTSGPRELFF	TGTGCCAGTAGTTTGAGGACTAGCGGGCCGCGGGAGCTGTTTTTT
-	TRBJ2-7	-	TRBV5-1	CASSLQGYEQYF	TGCGCCAGCAGCTTACAGGGCTACGAGCAGTACTTC
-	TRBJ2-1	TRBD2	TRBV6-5	CASFGGGTTDEQFF	TGTGCCAGCTTTGGGGGGGGGACGACCGATGAGCAGTTCTTC
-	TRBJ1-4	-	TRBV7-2	CASQLGGRTNEKLFF	TGTGCCAGCCAATTGGGGGGGAGGACTAATGAAAAACTGTTTTTT
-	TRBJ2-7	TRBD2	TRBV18	CASSPLAGGYEQYF	TGTGCCAGCTCACCCTTGGCGGGAGGCTACGAGCAGTACTTC
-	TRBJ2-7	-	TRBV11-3	CASSGASKYEQYF	TGTGCCAGCAGTGGGGCCTCCAAGTACGAGCAGTACTTC
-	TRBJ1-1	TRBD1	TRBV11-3	CASSFGTGNTEAFF	TGTGCCAGCAGCTTCGGGACAGGGAACACTGAAGCTTTCTTT
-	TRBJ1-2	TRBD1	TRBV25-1	CASSAPGQGSGYTF	TGTGCCAGCAGTGCCCCGGGACAGGGTAGCGGCTACACCTTC
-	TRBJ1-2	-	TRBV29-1	CSVQKQGIGDYGYTF	TGCAGCGTGCAAAAACAGGGTATCGGTGACTATGGCTACACCTTC
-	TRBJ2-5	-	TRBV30	CAGGRGRETQYF	TGTGCCGGAGGGAGGGGGAGAGAGACCCAGTACTTC
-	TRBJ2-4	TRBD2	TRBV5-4	CASSLPSGGTKNIQYF	TGTGCCAGCAGCTTGCCTTCGGGAGGAACCAAAAACATTCAGTACTTC
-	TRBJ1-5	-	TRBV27	CASARGGQRWGQPQHF	TGTGCCAGCGCACGCGGGGGGCAGCGCTGGGGTCAGCCCCAGCATTTT
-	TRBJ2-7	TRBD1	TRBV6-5	CASSYFLGTGPYEQYF	TGTGCCAGCAGTTATTTTTTGGGGACAGGTCCCTACGAGCAGTACTTC
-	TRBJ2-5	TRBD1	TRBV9	CASSRRAQGAQETQYF	TGTGCCAGCAGCCGCCGGGCACAGGGGGCCCAGGAGACCCAGTACTTC
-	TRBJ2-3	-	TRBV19	CASRGGSTDTQYF	TGTGCCAGTAGGGGGGGAAGCACAGATACGCAGTATTTT
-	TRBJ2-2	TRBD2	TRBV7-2	CASSSTGTNGVTGELFF	TGTGCCAGCAGCTCAACTGGGACTAACGGGGTCACCGGGGAGCTGTTTTTT
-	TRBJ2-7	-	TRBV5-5	CASSLRVSYEQYF	TGTGCCAGCAGCTTGAGGGTCTCCTACGAGCAGTACTTC
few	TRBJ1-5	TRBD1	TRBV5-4	CASSAGQGSNQPQHF	TGTGCCAGCAGCGCCGGACAGGGTAGCAATCAGCCCCAGCATTTT
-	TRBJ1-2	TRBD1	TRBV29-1	CRRQGAAGYTF	TGCAGGAGACAGGGGGCGGCTGGCTACACCTTC
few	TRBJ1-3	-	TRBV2	CASTRGRMQSSGNTIYF	TGTGCCAGCACAAGAGGACGGATGCAGAGCTCTGGAAACACCATATATTTT
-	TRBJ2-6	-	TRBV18	CASSPLLTGANVLTF	TGTGCCAGCTCACCATTACTAACTGGGGCCAACGTCCTGACTTTC
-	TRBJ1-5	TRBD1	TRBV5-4	CASSLQGNQPQHF	TGTGCCAGCAGCTTACAGGGGAATCAGCCCCAGCATTTT
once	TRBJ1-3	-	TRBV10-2	CASRGAGISGNTIYF	TGCGCCAGCAGGGGGGCGGGGATATCAGGAAACACCATATATTTT
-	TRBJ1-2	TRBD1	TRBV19	CASNRGQASYGYTF	TGTGCCAGTAACCGCGGACAGGCCTCCTATGGCTACACCTTC
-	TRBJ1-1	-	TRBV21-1	CASRDRRTEAFF	TGTGCCAGCAGGGACAGACGGACTGAAGCTTTCTTT
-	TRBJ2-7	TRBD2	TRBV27	CASSFREGPNEQYF	TGTGCCAGCAGTTTCCGGGAGGGCCCCAACGAGCAGTACTTC
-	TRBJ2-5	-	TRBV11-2	CASSLDRETQYF	TGTGCCAGCAGCCTAGACAGGGAGACCCAGTACTTC
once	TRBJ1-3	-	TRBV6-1	CASSFEGSGNTIYF	TGTGCCAGCAGTTTTGAGGGCTCTGGAAACACCATATATTTT
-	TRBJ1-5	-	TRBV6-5	CASSYAVGSNQPQHF	TGTGCCAGCAGTTACGCCGTTGGGTCTAATCAGCCCCAGCATTTT
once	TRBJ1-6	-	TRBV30	CAWSVRGQGNSPLHF	TGTGCCTGGAGTGTACGGGGCCAGGGAAATTCACCCCTCCACTTT
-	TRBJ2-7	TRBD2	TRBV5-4	CASSRGGSGISYEQYF	TGTGCCAGCAGCCGGGGGGGTAGCGGGATCTCCTACGAGCAGTACTTC
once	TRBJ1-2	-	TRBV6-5	CASNLGGANYGYTF	TGTGCCAGCAATCTAGGGGGGGCTAACTATGGCTACACCTTC
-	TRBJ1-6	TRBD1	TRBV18	CASSPSTGVNSPLHF	TGTGCCAGCTCACCATCGACAGGGGTTAATTCACCCCTCCACTTT
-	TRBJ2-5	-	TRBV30	CAWGGETQYF	TGTGCCTGGGGGGGGGAGACCCAGTACTTC
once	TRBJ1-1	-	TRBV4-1	CASSQESKGTEAFF	TGCGCCAGCAGCCAAGAATCAAAGGGGACTGAAGCTTTCTTT
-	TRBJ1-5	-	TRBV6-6	CASTRGSNQPQHF	TGTGCCAGCACCCGAGGATCCAATCAGCCCCAGCATTTT
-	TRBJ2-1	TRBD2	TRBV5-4	CASSLGLAGTHSYNEQFF	TGTGCCAGCAGCTTAGGACTAGCGGGGACTCACTCCTACAATGAGCAGTTCTTC
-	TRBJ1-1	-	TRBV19	CASIFEGRGTEAFF	TGTGCCAGTATCTTCGAGGGACGTGGGACTGAAGCTTTCTTT
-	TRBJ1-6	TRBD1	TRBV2	CASSRTGGSPLHF	TGTGCCAGCAGTAGGACAGGGGGTTCACCCCTCCACTTT
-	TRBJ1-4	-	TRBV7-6	CASSSNGFSNEKLFF	TGTGCCAGCAGCTCAAATGGGTTTTCTAATGAAAAACTGTTTTTT
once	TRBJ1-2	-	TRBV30	CAWSDVEGDGYTF	TGTGCCTGGAGTGACGTGGAGGGGGATGGCTACACCTTC
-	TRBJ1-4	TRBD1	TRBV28	CASSSPQGGNEKLFF	TGTGCCAGCAGTTCCCCACAGGGGGGTAATGAAAAACTGTTTTTT
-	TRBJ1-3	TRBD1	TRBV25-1	CASSESAGGFSGNTIYF	TGTGCCAGCAGTGAATCCGCAGGGGGATTCTCTGGAAACACCATATATTTT
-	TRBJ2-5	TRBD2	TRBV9	CASSPGLAGGQRETQYF	TGTGCCAGCAGCCCAGGACTAGCGGGGGGCCAGCGAGAGACCCAGTACTTC
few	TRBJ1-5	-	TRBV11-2	CASSGGHYQPQHF	TGTGCCAGCAGCGGGGGACATTATCAGCCCCAGCATTTT
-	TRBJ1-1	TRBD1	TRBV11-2	CASSLGHRGSQAFF	TGTGCCAGCAGCTTAGGGCACAGGGGGTCTCAAGCTTTCTTT
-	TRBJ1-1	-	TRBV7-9	CATNQGFGNTEAFF	TGTGCCACAAATCAGGGTTTTGGGAACACTGAAGCTTTCTTT
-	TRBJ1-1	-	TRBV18	CASSPYDSRRAFF	TGTGCCAGCTCACCATATGACTCCCGAAGGGCTTTCTTT
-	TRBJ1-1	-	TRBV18	CASSSGGAQGGEAFF	TGTGCCAGCTCATCCGGGGGGGCTCAGGGCGGTGAAGCTTTCTTT
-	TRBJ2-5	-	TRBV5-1	CASSLVTEETQYF	TGCGCCAGCAGCTTGGTTACAGAAGAGACCCAGTACTTC
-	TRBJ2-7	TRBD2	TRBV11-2	CASSPQRLGLASGYEQYF	TGTGCCAGCAGCCCCCAAAGGCTCGGACTAGCGTCGGGCTACGAGCAGTACTTC
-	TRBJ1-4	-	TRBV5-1	CASSPAGASNEKLFF	TGCGCCAGCAGCCCGGCGGGGGCGTCTAATGAAAAACTGTTTTTT
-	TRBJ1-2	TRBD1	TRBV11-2	CASSFVGTGLGYTF	TGTGCCAGCAGCTTTGTCGGGACAGGGCTTGGCTACACCTTC